This T cell receptor beta chain was captured in a study of metastatic and nonmetastatic thyroid tumors. This clone has ten or more counts. Via MiXCR, TCRdb re-called the PCR reads. The sample yields around 19,000 clones, roughly 29% seen once. This CDR3 comprises 12 residues. The germline V gene has CDR1 MGHDK and CDR2 SYGVNS. The V and J ends lost 4 bases and 5 bases respectively, with 8 bases between them. None of the patients had undergone any treatment ahead of thyroid surgery. Sequencing used blood. This TCR was sampled from a female donor with papillary thyroid cancer or a benign thyroid nodule (not recorded which). Some clones in this sample may be carry-over from other donors' samples. The V gene is TRBV25-1, the J gene TRBJ1-2; the D gene is possibly TRBD1 (5 bases). CDR3 residues: CASSAWGYGYTF. The CDR3 DNA reads TGTGCCAGCAGTGCCTGGGGGTATGGCTACACCTTC.